The 15 T cell receptor beta chains listed next were all sequenced from one sample in a study of T cells in Graves' hyperthyroidism and ophthalmopathy. The investigators amplified TCR beta CDR3 regions from RNA transcripts. The HTBI primer set drove a first-round RT-PCR of the TCR CDR3. TCRdb reanalysed the multiplex PCR reads using MiXCR and keeps one entry per CDR3 protein. The sample consists of about 500,000 distinct CDR3 sequences, approximately 17% of them appearing once. The sequenced sample was blood. The receptors derive from a woman in her late teens or twenties with Graves' ophthalmopathy.

This clonotype was observed at least ten times. The chain employs TRBV28 and TRBJ2-3; TRBD1 matches at 8 bases. CDR3 length: 13 residues. V lost 8 bases to trimming and J lost 4 bases; unmatched junction nucleotides: 5. Germline CDR1 is MDHEN and CDR2 is SYDVKM. The CDR3 here is CASWTGWADTQYF. The DNA for the CDR3 is TGTGCCAGCTGGACAGGGTGGGCAGATACGCAGTATTTT.

This clonotype was seen ten or more times. This sequence joins TRBV3-1 and TRBJ1-5; 7 bases are shared with TRBD1. The CDR3 length is 14 residues. Germline V gives CDR1 LGHDT, CDR2 YNNKEL (reference sequence). V was pared by 1 base and J by 4 bases, with 1 base of the junction left unmatched. CDR3 DNA sequence: TGTGCCAGCAGCCAAGCAGGGGGGAATCAGCCCCAGCATTTT. It is translated as CASSQAGGNQPQHF.

The chain couples TRBV27 to TRBJ1-1; D gene ambiguous. CDR1 and CDR2 from the germline V gene are MNHEY and SMNVEV (reference sequence). Trimming took 0 bases from V and 6 from J, leaving 8 bases between them. CDR3 length: 13 residues. The CDR3 DNA follows: TGTGCCAGCAGTTTATCGAGGCAGTCTGAAGCTTTCTTT. Amino acid sequence: CASSLSRQSEAFF.

The rearrangement links TRBV20-1 to TRBJ2-4; D is undetermined. This CDR3 spans 14 amino acids. CDR1 is DFQATT, CDR2 SNEGSKA, per germline (reference sequence). Trimming stripped 5 bases from V and 0 bases from J, with 11 bases between. Written as DNA, the CDR3 is TGCAGTGCTCACGACTCACCAGCCAAAAACATTCAGTACTTC. Protein: CSAHDSPAKNIQYF.

This clonotype was found many times. The chain combines TRBV2 with TRBJ1-6; a possible D gene is TRBD1 (5 bases). V was trimmed by 3 bases and J by 10 bases, leaving 7 bases between them. CDR1 is SNHLY and CDR2 is FYNNEI in the germline V gene. The CDR3 totals 12 residues. CDR3 sequence reads: CASSDRGSPLHF. CDR3 bases: TGTGCCAGCAGTGACCGGGGCTCACCCCTCCACTTT.

The chain is built from TRBV28 and TRBJ1-4; D is ambiguous. The CDR3 spans 14 residues. Per germline, CDR1 MDHEN and CDR2 SYDVKM. The germline V and J ends were trimmed by 4 bases and 10 bases, with 16 bases remaining between them. The CDR3 coding sequence is TGTGCCAGCAGTTCCGTGGACGGAGTTTTAAAACTGTTTTTT. Protein sequence: CASSSVDGVLKLFF. The whole variable domain, filled in from reference TRBV28 and TRBJ1-4, reads DVKVTQSSRYLVKRTGEKVFLECVQDMDHENMFWYRQDPGLGLRLIYFSYDVKMKEKGDIPEGYSVSREKKERFSLILESASTNQTSMYLCASSSVDGVLKLFFGSGTQLSVL.

The chain couples TRBV7-9 to TRBJ2-2; D is unclear. Trimming took 6 bases from V and 4 from J, leaving 12 bases between them. Per germline, CDR1 SEHNR and CDR2 FQNEAQ (reference sequence). This CDR3 has 14 amino acids. The CDR3 nucleotides read TGTGCCAGCAGACTCGTCGAGAGCACCGGGGAGCTGTTTTTT. Translation gives CASRLVESTGELFF.

With respect to this clonotype: Being one base from a much bigger clone, this may be a read error. CDR3 in amino acids: CAFRGTSGGNNGQFF. The CDR3 region has the DNA TGTGCCTTCAGGGGGACTAGCGGGGGAAACAATGGGCAGTTCTTC. The chain couples TRBV10-3 to TRBJ2-1; 14 nucleotides align to TRBD2. Germline assignment: CDR1 ENHRY and CDR2 SYGVKD. The CDR3 contains 15 residues.

This clonotype was seen at least ten times. This sequence joins TRBV20-1 and TRBJ2-4; tentative D call: TRBD1 (5 bases). Deletions cut 2 bases from V and 6 bases from J, with 8 bases between. CDR1 is DFQATT, CDR2 SNEGSKA, per germline (reference sequence). This CDR3 region has 12 residues. CDR3 amino acids: CSARQGGNIQYF. The CDR3 DNA is TGCAGTGCTAGACAGGGTGGAAACATTCAGTACTTC.

A few counts support this clonotype. V usage is TRBV7-6 and J usage is TRBJ2-2, with D uncertain. The CDR3 is 19 amino acids. From germline, CDR1 is SGHVS and CDR2 FNYEAQ. Trimming removed 2 bases from V and 0 bases from J, with 19 bases in between. Written as DNA, the CDR3 is TGTGCCAGCAGCTTACATTTATCTTTGCTGGATCCGAACACCGGGGAGCTGTTTTTT. Translating gives CASSLHLSLLDPNTGELFF.

This clonotype was observed a handful of times. V and J are TRBV19 and TRBJ2-7, with D perhaps TRBD1 (6 bases). V was clipped by 10 bases and J by 3 bases, with 22 bases between them. The germline CDR1 and CDR2 sequences are LNHDA and SQIVND (reference sequence). The CDR3 totals 15 residues. Here the CDR3 reads CATRPGQSPNYEQYF. The DNA of the CDR3 is TGTGCCACAAGGCCGGGACAAAGTCCGAACTACGAGCAGTACTTC.

The rearrangement links TRBV18 to TRBJ1-2; 8 nucleotides agree with TRBD1. CDR1 and CDR2 (germline): KGHSH, LQKENI. V was clipped by 3 bases and J by 3 bases; unmatched bases: 6. The CDR3 contains 15 residues. The CDR3: CASSPRQGTDYGYTF. CDR3 in DNA: TGTGCCAGCTCACCCCGACAGGGGACCGACTATGGCTACACCTTC.

This clonotype was counted at least ten times. The chain uses TRBV6-1 and TRBJ2-7, with D perhaps TRBD2 (5 bases). Between the trimmed V and J ends, which lost 5 bases and 3 bases, there was a span of 14 bases. The germline V gene encodes CDR1 MNHNS and CDR2 SASEGT. The CDR3 is made up of 14 amino acids. The chain's CDR3 is CASSYGGGYYEQYF. Here the CDR3 DNA reads TGTGCCAGCAGTTATGGAGGTGGCTACTACGAGCAGTACTTC.

This clonotype has at least ten counts. The CDR3 region is CAWVPGTGLNEQFF. The CDR3, as DNA: TGTGCCTGGGTCCCAGGGACAGGGCTCAATGAGCAGTTCTTC. The rearrangement links TRBV30 to TRBJ2-1, with 9 bases fitting TRBD1. V gave up 5 bases and J gave up 6 bases; unmatched junction bases: 8. CDR1 is GTSNPN and CDR2 is SVGIG in the germline V gene (reference sequence). The CDR3 is 14 amino acids.

J is TRBJ1-1 and V is TRBV6-2 or TRBV6-3; D might be TRBD1 (5 bases). CDR3 size: 15 residues. Germline lookup yields CDR1 MNHEY and CDR2 SVGEGT. V dropped 2 bases and J dropped 1 base, with 11 bases sitting between them. The CDR3 protein is CASSYNGRGNTEAFF. The CDR3, as DNA: TGTGCCAGCAGTTACAACGGGAGGGGGAACACTGAAGCTTTCTTT.